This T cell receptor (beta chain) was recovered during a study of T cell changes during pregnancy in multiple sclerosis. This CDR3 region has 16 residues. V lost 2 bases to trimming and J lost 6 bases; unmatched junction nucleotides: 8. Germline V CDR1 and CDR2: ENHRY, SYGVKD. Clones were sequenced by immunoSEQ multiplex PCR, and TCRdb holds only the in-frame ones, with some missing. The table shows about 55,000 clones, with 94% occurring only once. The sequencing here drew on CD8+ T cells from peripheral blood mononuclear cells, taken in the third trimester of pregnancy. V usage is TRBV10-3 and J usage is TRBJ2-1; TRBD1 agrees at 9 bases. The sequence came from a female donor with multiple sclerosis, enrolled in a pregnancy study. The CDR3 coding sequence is TGTGCCATCAGTGAGGGACAGGGGAGGGTTCGCAATGAGCAGTTCTTC. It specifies CAISEGQGRVRNEQFF.